This TCR beta chain originates from a study of T-cell reconstitution after alpha-beta-depleted transplantation in children. With 3 bases removed from V and 5 bases from J, the gap between germline ends came to 20 bases. Germline V lookup: CDR1 SGDLS, CDR2 YYNGEE. The CDR3 contains 16 residues. During its preparation, the TCRbeta library received unique molecular identifiers. TCRdb processed the PCR reads anew with MiXCR; each CDR3 protein has one entry. The table lists about 270,000 distinct CDR3 sequences, almost 10% of them singletons. V is TRBV9 and J is TRBJ2-5; D gene ambiguous. The TCR originated in a human donor who donated a stem cell graft to a child with SCID. The material sequenced was PBMCs from the stem cell graft donor, taken from the stem cell graft. This chain's CDR3 is CASSEQNSGMRETQYF. The DNA for the CDR3 is TGTGCCAGCAGCGAACAGAACAGTGGCATGAGGGAGACCCAGTACTTC.